This TCR beta chain emerged from a study of blood T cells in healthy people across ages. Extraction of total RNA produced a minimum of 5 micrograms from each sample. It was with a sample-barcoded 5' primer and a J-beta primer mix that a second PCR of roughly 7 to 12 cycles was run. Each of the samples gave a minimum of 3 million paired-end reads that contained CDR3. TCRdb called the 5' RACE reads again in MiXCR, with one record for every CDR3 protein. This sample has nearly 1 million distinct CDR3 sequences, with 51% found just once. Germline assignment: CDR1 DFQATT and CDR2 SNEGSKA (reference sequence). The CDR3 loop spans 16 amino acids. With V trimmed by 0 bases and J by 7 bases, 12 bases remained unmatched.

The sequenced material came from blood. The clonotype was recovered from a woman in her sixties in good health. The V and J genes are TRBV20-1 and TRBJ2-7, with TRBD2 matching over 10 bases. CDR3 nucleotide sequence: TGCAGTGCTAGAGATCTCTTGAGCGGGAGGGCCCGGGAGCAGTACTTC. It yields the protein CSARDLLSGRAREQYF.